This record looks at one T cell receptor beta chain sequence and its context. This table comes from immunoSEQ multiplex PCR, and its TCRdb copy is limited to in-frame clones, with some not included. This table holds a few hundred thousand clones, about 80% found once. This sample was taken from a study of blood T cell repertoires in COVID-19. Germline-derived CDR1 and CDR2 are LGHNA and YSLEER. The CDR3 totals 19 residues. Trimming took 0 bases from V and 1 from J, leaving 22 bases between them. The chain recombines TRBV4-3 with TRBJ2-7; tentatively, D is TRBD2 (6 bases). The sequenced sample consisted of peripheral blood. This TCR derives from a person aged 70 to 85 with COVID-19, enrolled during active disease. CDR3 protein: CASSQDPPFGLAGSYEQYF. CDR3 coding DNA: TGCGCCAGCAGCCAAGATCCCCCGTTTGGGTTGGCGGGATCCTACGAGCAGTACTTC.